What follows are 30 T cell receptor beta chains derived from one specimen sequenced in a study of blood T cell repertoires in COVID-19. TCRdb keeps only in-frame clones here, not all; method: immunoSEQ multiplex PCR. The sample yields about 310,000 clones, almost 90% seen once. Sequenced input: peripheral blood. The receptors were sampled from a woman aged 40 to 55 with COVID-19, enrolled during active disease.

The CDR3 coding sequence is TGCGCCAGCAGCCAGATTACAGGGTCCAATCAGCCCCAGCATTTT. It specifies CASSQITGSNQPQHF. The gene calls are TRBV4-1 and TRBJ1-5, with a weak D call TRBD1 (6 bases). CDR3 length equals 15 residues. Germline CDR1 reads MGHRA; CDR2 reads YSYEKL. The germline V and J ends were trimmed by 3 bases and 3 bases, with 12 bases remaining between them.

V usage is TRBV5-4 and J usage is TRBJ2-7; TRBD2 agrees at 8 bases. V was clipped by 7 bases and J by 6 bases; unmatched bases: 12. The germline gives CDR1 SGHNT, CDR2 YYREEE (reference sequence). This CDR3 is 14 amino acids long. The CDR3 coding sequence is TGTGCCAGCGCCCGGGGTAGCGGGATCAGCGAGCAGTACTTC. This encodes CASARGSGISEQYF. Full variable domain (rest looked up from reference TRBV5-4 and TRBJ2-7): ETGVTQSPTHLIKTRGQQVTLRCSSQSGHNTVSWYQQALGQGPQFIFQYYREEENGRGNFPPRFSGLQFPNYSSELNVNALELDDSALYLCASARGSGISEQYFGPGTRLTVT.

The chain joins TRBV12-5 to TRBJ2-2; 7 nucleotides align to TRBD2. Germline CDR1 LGHNT, CDR2 FRNRAP. The CDR3 is 15 residues long. The V gene end was trimmed by 2 bases and the J gene end by 3 bases; junction bases not matched to a gene: 3. The CDR3 here is CASGLSLADTGELFF. The CDR3 region has the DNA TGTGCTAGTGGTTTGAGTCTAGCGGACACCGGGGAGCTGTTTTTT.

The chain couples TRBV29-1 to TRBJ1-2, with D tentatively TRBD1 (5 bases). This CDR3 has 13 amino acids. Germline values: CDR1 SQVTM, CDR2 ANQGSEA. Here the CDR3 DNA reads TGCAGTGCCTGGGGGGGAGAAAGCTATGGCTACACCTTC. It yields the protein CSAWGGESYGYTF.

V is TRBV19 and J is TRBJ1-2, with 9 bases matching TRBD1. CDR3 length: 18 amino acids. Per the germline V gene, CDR1 is LNHDA and CDR2 is SQIVND (reference sequence). V was pared by 9 bases and J by 2 bases, with 19 bases of the junction left unmatched. The CDR3 region is CASTQRGTGRRINYGYTF. Here the CDR3 DNA reads TGTGCCAGCACGCAACGCGGGACAGGGCGTAGAATCAACTATGGCTACACCTTC.

CDR3 in DNA: TGTGCCAGCAGTGAGAGGCACCGCCGAGGAGGCTACACCTTC. Protein sequence: CASSERHRRGGYTF. The V gene is TRBV2, the J gene TRBJ1-2, with D unclear. The CDR3 contains 14 residues. Trimming shortened V by 3 bases and J by 8 bases, and 16 bases separated the two germline ends. CDR1 SNHLY and CDR2 FYNNEI come from the germline V gene. The full variable domain, its missing parts supplied by reference TRBV2 and TRBJ1-2, is EPEVTQTPSHQVTQMGQEVILRCVPISNHLYFYWYRQILGQKVEFLVSFYNNEISEKSEIFDDQFSVERPDGSNFTLKIRSTKLEDSAMYFCASSERHRRGGYTFGSGTRLTVV.

The rearrangement joins TRBV7-2 to TRBJ1-4; 7 bases agree with TRBD1. The germline V gene encodes CDR1 SGHTA and CDR2 FQGNSA. The V segment lost 5 bases and the J segment 5 bases; nucleotides outside the gene matches: 5. The length of the CDR3 is 14 residues. The CDR3 coding sequence is TGTGCCAGCAGCACGACAGGGTTCAATGAAAAACTGTTTTTT. This encodes CASSTTGFNEKLFF.

The chain couples TRBV19 to TRBJ1-5; no firm D call. Germline V gene sequence: CDR1 LNHDA, CDR2 SQIVND (reference sequence). V shed 3 bases and J shed 0 bases, with 9 bases lying between them. This CDR3 spans 15 amino acids. CDR3 protein: CASSIGGDSNQPQHF. CDR3 coding DNA: TGTGCCAGTAGTATTGGCGGGGATAGCAATCAGCCCCAGCATTTT.

V and J are TRBV9 and TRBJ2-1; the D gene is possibly TRBD1 (5 bases). CDR3 length: 14 amino acids. Trimming left V 0 bases short and J 2 bases short, with 6 bases between. Germline CDR1 reads SGDLS; CDR2 reads YYNGEE. In DNA, the CDR3 is TGTGCCAGCAGCGTAGAGGGGACCTACAATGAGCAGTTCTTC. Its protein is CASSVEGTYNEQFF.

The genes are TRBV19 and TRBJ1-5, with D unresolved. Germline assignment: CDR1 LNHDA and CDR2 SQIVND (reference sequence). This CDR3 has 14 residues. The V end lost 1 base, the J end lost 4 bases, and 8 bases lay between the germline ends. CDR3 sequence (DNA): TGTGCCAGTAGTATAGCAGGTCTTAATCAGCCCCAGCATTTT. It specifies CASSIAGLNQPQHF.

The rearrangement uses TRBV6-5 and TRBJ1-1; D is uncertain. Germline CDR1 MNHEY, CDR2 SVGAGI. The V and J ends lost 5 bases and 3 bases respectively, with 13 bases between them. This CDR3 spans 14 amino acids. This CDR3 is CASSRSSGYTEAFF. CDR3 DNA: TGTGCCAGCAGTCGCAGCAGCGGGTACACTGAAGCTTTCTTT.

The chain uses TRBV6-1 and TRBJ2-3; no firm D call. The CDR3 is 14 residues long. Trimming cost V 1 base and J 3 bases, with 8 bases left between them. Germline V CDR1 and CDR2: MNHNS, SASEGT. DNA of the CDR3: TGTGCCAGCAGTGAAGTTCCCAAAACAGATACGCAGTATTTT. This sequence encodes CASSEVPKTDTQYF.

The chain combines TRBV18 with TRBJ1-3, with D unclear. Germline values: CDR1 KGHSH, CDR2 LQKENI. The CDR3 consists of 14 residues. Trimming shortened V by 4 bases and J by 0 bases, and 7 bases separated the two germline ends. The CDR3 is CASSRADSGNTIYF. The CDR3 DNA reads as TGTGCCAGCTCACGGGCAGACTCTGGAAACACCATATATTTT.

The chain has TRBV28 and TRBJ1-6; D is unresolved. Germline V lookup: CDR1 MDHEN, CDR2 SYDVKM. Trimming removed 6 bases at V and 9 bases at J, with 21 bases between. This CDR3 is 16 amino acids long. CDR3 loop: CASRSSVGRVFSPLHF. The CDR3 DNA follows: TGTGCCAGCAGGTCCTCGGTCGGGAGGGTATTTTCACCCCTCCACTTT.

The chain employs TRBV18 and TRBJ2-7; tentative D call: TRBD2 (6 bases). V lost 3 bases to trimming and J lost 5 bases, with 8 bases between them. The CDR3 loop spans 12 amino acids. Germline assignment: CDR1 KGHSH and CDR2 LQKENI. CDR3: CASSPTSDEQYF. Written as DNA, the CDR3 is TGTGCCAGCTCACCGACTAGTGACGAGCAGTACTTC.

The gene calls are TRBV3-1 (or the pseudogene TRBV3-2) and TRBJ1-2; no clear D gene. The germline gives CDR1 LGHDT, CDR2 YNNKEL (reference sequence). The CDR3 runs to 14 residues. V was clipped by 0 bases and J by 4 bases, with 9 bases between them. The CDR3 DNA reads TGTGCCAGCAGCCAAGAGGCAGGTCTCTATGGCTACACCTTC. As protein: CASSQEAGLYGYTF.

This clone was picked up one time. The chain uses TRBV27 and TRBJ1-6; D remains ambiguous. Germline V gene sequence: CDR1 MNHEY, CDR2 SMNVEV (reference sequence). CDR3 length: 18 amino acids. V lost 0 bases and J lost 0, with 12 bases in between. The CDR3: CASSLSAGPSSYNSPLHF. The CDR3 nucleotides read TGTGCCAGCAGTTTATCGGCGGGCCCTAGCTCCTATAATTCACCCCTCCACTTT.

The chain joins TRBV2 to TRBJ1-6; 7 bases line up with TRBD1. J lost 6 bases, V lost 3 bases, and 8 bases had no gene match. The CDR3 runs to 16 residues. Germline V gene data show CDR1 as SNHLY and CDR2 as FYNNEI. CDR3: CASSEVQRGLNSPLHF. CDR3 nucleotide sequence: TGTGCCAGCAGTGAGGTTCAGAGGGGGCTTAATTCACCCCTCCACTTT.

This chain's CDR3 is CASSIRQGLSGYTF. The CDR3 DNA sequence: TGTGCCAGTAGTATTAGGCAGGGTTTGTCTGGCTACACCTTC. V and J are TRBV19 and TRBJ1-2, with D possibly TRBD1 on 5 matching bases. This CDR3 is built from 14 residues. The germline V and J ends were trimmed by 3 bases and 7 bases, with 15 bases remaining between them. CDR1 and CDR2 (germline): LNHDA, SQIVND (reference sequence).

J is TRBJ1-5 and V is TRBV19; 9 bases fit TRBD1. The CDR3 contains 19 residues. Germline assignment: CDR1 LNHDA and CDR2 SQIVND (reference sequence). After removal of 4 bases from V and 4 bases from J, the junction contained 17 bases not matched to a gene. For the CDR3, the DNA is TGTGCCAGTAGTAAGGAAAATGGACAGGGGAGGTCGGGTAATCAGCCCCAGCATTTT. This encodes CASSKENGQGRSGNQPQHF.

Concerning this clone: The junction and the germline gene differ at one end; a read error may be behind it. Other DNA sequences in this specimen translate into the identical CDR3. The chain employs TRBV28 and TRBJ1-5, with 8 bases aligning to TRBD1. Germline V lookup: CDR1 MDHEN, CDR2 SYDVKM. The CDR3 extends over 14 amino acids. CDR3 sequence (DNA): TGTGCCAGCAGGCCGACAGGGGTACGCCAGCCTCAGCATTTT. It codes for CASRPTGVRQPQHF.

The V and J genes are TRBV3-1 (or the pseudogene TRBV3-2) and TRBJ1-3; 10 nucleotides agree with TRBD1. Germline V gene lookup returns CDR1 LGHDT and CDR2 YNNKEL (reference sequence). Trimming removed 3 bases from V and 1 base from J; junction bases left unmatched: 3. The CDR3 loop spans 16 amino acids. This CDR3 is CASSQDRGNSGNTIYF. As DNA, the CDR3 is TGTGCCAGCAGCCAGGACAGGGGGAATTCTGGAAACACCATATATTTT.

The chain has TRBV4-1 and TRBJ1-2; unclear D gene. The germline V gene has CDR1 MGHRA and CDR2 YSYEKL. Trimming pared 0 bases from V and 1 base from J, leaving 12 bases between. The CDR3 covers 16 residues. CDR3 sequence (DNA): TGCGCCAGCAGCCAAGAGGGCAGTTCAATTAACTATGGCTACACCTTC. Amino acids: CASSQEGSSINYGYTF.

On this clone: The identical CDR3 is also encoded by other nucleotide sequences in the sample. This chain links TRBV6-6 with TRBJ1-5, with a possible D match to TRBD1 (6 bases). Germline V lookup: CDR1 MNHNY, CDR2 SVGAGI (reference sequence). The V and J ends lost 0 bases and 0 bases respectively, with 6 bases between them. The CDR3 extends over 15 amino acids. CDR3 nucleotide sequence: TGTGCCAGCAGTTACTCAGGGGGTAGCAATCAGCCCCAGCATTTT. As protein: CASSYSGGSNQPQHF.

The gene calls are TRBV27 and TRBJ1-6; no clear D. This CDR3 has 19 residues. V shed 5 bases and J shed 9 bases, with 29 bases lying between them. The germline CDR1 and CDR2 sequences are MNHEY and SMNVEV (reference sequence). The CDR3 DNA reads as TGTGCCAGCAGTGAGGATTGGACTCTATACGACTCCAGAACTTCACCCCTCCACTTT. This translates into CASSEDWTLYDSRTSPLHF.

J is TRBJ1-2 and V is TRBV5-1; perhaps TRBD1 as D (5 bases). The V end was cut by 2 bases, the J end by 8 bases, with 13 bases between. This CDR3 region has 13 residues. Germline V CDR1 and CDR2: SGHRS, YFSETQ. The chain's CDR3 is CASSFETAGGYTF. In DNA, the CDR3 is TGCGCCAGCAGCTTTGAGACAGCAGGCGGCTACACCTTC.

This sequence joins TRBV9 and TRBJ2-5, with a weak D call TRBD1 (8 bases). V gave up 4 bases and J gave up 5 bases, with 18 bases separating them. This CDR3 is built from 15 residues. Germline-derived CDR1 and CDR2 are SGDLS and YYNGEE. The CDR3 loop reads CASSPRTGREETQYF. In nucleotides, the CDR3 is TGTGCCAGCAGCCCGAGGACAGGGAGGGAGGAGACCCAGTACTTC. Full variable domain (remainder filled in from reference TRBV9 and TRBJ2-5): DSGVTQTPKHLITATGQRVTLRCSPRSGDLSVYWYQQSLDQGLQFLIQYYNGEERAKGNILERFSAQQFPDLHSELNLSSLELGDSALYFCASSPRTGREETQYFGPGTRLLVL.

V gene TRBV27 combines with J gene TRBJ1-6, with D perhaps TRBD1 (6 bases). Deletions cut 6 bases from V and 6 bases from J, with 12 bases between. This CDR3 has 14 amino acids. Germline V gene sequence: CDR1 MNHEY, CDR2 SMNVEV (reference sequence). CDR3 in DNA: TGTGCCAGCAGGCTACAGGGTAGTAATTCACCCCTCCACTTT. Translation gives CASRLQGSNSPLHF.

The V call is TRBV15, the J call TRBJ2-1; TRBD1 might be the D (5 bases). Germline V gives CDR1 LNHNV, CDR2 YYDKDF (reference sequence). The CDR3 is made up of 15 amino acids. V lost 0 bases, J lost 8 bases, and 14 bases lay in between. CDR3 bases: TGTGCCACCAGCAGAGATGTTCAGGGTTCCCATGAGCAGTTCTTC. This codes for CATSRDVQGSHEQFF.

This chain joins TRBV6-5 and TRBJ1-2, with TRBD1 matching 7 bases. V shed 0 bases and J 7 bases; nucleotides not matched to a gene: 8. CDR1 MNHEY and CDR2 SVGAGI come from the germline V gene. This CDR3 has 15 amino acids. CDR3 sequence reads: CASSYSTAGGGGYTF. Here the CDR3 DNA reads TGTGCCAGCAGTTACTCGACGGCAGGGGGAGGTGGCTACACCTTC.